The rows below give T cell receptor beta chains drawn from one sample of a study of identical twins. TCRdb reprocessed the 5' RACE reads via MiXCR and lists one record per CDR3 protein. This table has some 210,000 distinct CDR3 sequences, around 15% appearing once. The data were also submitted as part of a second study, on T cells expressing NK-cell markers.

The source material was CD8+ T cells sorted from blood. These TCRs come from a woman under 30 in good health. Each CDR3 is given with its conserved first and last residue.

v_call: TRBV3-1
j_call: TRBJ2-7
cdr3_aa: CASSQDLDGPYEQYF

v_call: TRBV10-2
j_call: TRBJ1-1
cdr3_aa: CASSLRTLEAFF

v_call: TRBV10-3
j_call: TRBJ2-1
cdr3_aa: CAIREGGLGYEQFF

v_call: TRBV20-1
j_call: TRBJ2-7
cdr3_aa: CSAISTASSYEQYF

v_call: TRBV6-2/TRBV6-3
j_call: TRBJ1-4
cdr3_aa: CAPTRPVGEKLFF

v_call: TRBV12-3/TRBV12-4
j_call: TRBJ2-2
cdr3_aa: CASSPGPGRTGELFF

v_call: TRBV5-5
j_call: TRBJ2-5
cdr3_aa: CASSLATSGRRKTQYF

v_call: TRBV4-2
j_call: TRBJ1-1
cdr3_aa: CASSPEGPEAFF

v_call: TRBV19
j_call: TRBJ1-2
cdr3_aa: CASSTGGGYTF

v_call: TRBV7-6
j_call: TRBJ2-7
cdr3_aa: CASSLVEGPIHEQYF

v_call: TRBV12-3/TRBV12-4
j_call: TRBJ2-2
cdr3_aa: CASSLSGTGNTGELFF

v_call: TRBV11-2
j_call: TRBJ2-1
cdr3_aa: CASSLVLLVTGIPYNEQFF

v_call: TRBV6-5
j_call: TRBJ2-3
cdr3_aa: CASSDSWSASDTQYF

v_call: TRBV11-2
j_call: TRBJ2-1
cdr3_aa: CASSPGGLVHEQFF

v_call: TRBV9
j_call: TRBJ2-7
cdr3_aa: CASSVDDRPNYEQYF

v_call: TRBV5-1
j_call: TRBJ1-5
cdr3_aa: CASSFWWRGINQPQHF

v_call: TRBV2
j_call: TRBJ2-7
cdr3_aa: CASSEMGSHSYEQYF

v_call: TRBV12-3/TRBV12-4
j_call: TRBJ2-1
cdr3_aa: CASSPGLAVNEQFF

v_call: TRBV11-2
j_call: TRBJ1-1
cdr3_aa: CASSSGGAKTFF

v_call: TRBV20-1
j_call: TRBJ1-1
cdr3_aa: CSAEGGGWTEAFF

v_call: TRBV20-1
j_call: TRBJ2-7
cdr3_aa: CSARDRGLSYEQYF

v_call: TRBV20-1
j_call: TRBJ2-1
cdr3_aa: CSARPLLAFNEQFF

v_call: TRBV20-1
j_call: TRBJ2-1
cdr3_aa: CSARKRGGFSSEQFF

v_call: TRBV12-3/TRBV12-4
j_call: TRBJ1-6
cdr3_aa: CASSLGQGEESPLHF

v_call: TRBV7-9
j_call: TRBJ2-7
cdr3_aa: CASSSPRDSYEQYF

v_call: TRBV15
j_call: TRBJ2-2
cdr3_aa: CATSMGSPGELFF

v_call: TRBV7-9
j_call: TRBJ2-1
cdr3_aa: CASSPPDRVLGEQFF

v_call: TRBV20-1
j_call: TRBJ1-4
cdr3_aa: CSAGDRGSEKLFF

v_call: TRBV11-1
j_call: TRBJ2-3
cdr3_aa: CASSSSHVAGGASLGTDTQYF

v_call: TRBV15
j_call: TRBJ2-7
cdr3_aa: CATSRASGTKSYEQYF

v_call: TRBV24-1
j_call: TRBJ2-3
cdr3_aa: CATSDPVEVGTQYF

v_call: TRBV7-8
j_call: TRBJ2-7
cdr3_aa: CASSLGGRLYEQYF

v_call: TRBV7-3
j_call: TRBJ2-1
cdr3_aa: CASSQGGIDEQFF

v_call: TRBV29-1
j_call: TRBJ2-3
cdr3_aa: CSVSEGTDTQYF

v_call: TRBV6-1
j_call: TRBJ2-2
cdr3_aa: CASSEAPSTGELFF

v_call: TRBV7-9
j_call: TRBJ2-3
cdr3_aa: CASSSGGTSTDTQYF

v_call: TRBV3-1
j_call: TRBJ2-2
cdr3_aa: CASSPHRTGRTGELFF

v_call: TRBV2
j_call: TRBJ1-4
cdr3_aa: CASKGRRATF

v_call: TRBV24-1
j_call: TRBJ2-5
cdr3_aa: CATSDFFCPGGQETQYF

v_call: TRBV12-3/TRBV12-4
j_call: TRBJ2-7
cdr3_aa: CASTRGSYEQYF

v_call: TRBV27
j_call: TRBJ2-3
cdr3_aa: CASSRLYPSGAKDTQYF

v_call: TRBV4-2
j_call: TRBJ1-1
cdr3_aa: CASSQDQGDTEAFF

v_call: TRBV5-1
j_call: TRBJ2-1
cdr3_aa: CASSSGTPWNNEQFF